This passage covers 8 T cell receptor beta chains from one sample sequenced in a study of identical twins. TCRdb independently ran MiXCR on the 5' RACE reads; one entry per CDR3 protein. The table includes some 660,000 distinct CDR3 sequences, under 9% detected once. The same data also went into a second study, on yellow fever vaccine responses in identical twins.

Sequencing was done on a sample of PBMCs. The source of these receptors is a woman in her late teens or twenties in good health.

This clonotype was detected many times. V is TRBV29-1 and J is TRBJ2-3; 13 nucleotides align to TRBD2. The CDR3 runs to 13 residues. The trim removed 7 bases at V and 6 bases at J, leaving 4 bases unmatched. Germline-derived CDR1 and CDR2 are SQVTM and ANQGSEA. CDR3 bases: TGCAGCGCAGGGACTAGCGGGAAGGATACGCAGTATTTT. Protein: CSAGTSGKDTQYF.

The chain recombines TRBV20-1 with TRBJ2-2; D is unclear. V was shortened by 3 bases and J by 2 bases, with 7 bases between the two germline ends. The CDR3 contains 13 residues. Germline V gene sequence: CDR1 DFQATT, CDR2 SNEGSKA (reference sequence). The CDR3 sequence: CSASSVNTGELFF. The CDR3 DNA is TGCAGTGCTAGTTCAGTAAACACCGGGGAGCTGTTTTTT.

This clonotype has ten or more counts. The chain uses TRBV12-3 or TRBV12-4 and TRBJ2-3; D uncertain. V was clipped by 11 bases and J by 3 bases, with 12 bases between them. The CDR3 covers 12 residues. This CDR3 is CAVHGVTDTQYF. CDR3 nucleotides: TGTGCCGTTCATGGGGTTACAGATACGCAGTATTTT.

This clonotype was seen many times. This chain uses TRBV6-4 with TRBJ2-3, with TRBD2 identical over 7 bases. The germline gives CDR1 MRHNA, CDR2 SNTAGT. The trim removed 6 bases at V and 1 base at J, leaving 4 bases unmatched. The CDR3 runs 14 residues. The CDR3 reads CASRERGGTDTQYF. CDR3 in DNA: TGTGCCAGCAGGGAGCGGGGAGGCACAGATACGCAGTATTTT.

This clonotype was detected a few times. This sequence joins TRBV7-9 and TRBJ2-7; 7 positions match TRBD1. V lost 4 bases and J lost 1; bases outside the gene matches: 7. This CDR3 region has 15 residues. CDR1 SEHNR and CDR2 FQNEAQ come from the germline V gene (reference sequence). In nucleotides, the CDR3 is TGTGCCAGCAGCTCCAGGACAGGAATGTCCTACGAGCAGTACTTC. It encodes CASSSRTGMSYEQYF.

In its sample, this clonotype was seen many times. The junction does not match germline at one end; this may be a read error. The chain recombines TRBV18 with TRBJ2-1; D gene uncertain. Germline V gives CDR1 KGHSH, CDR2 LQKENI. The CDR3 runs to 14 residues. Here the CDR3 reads CASSPLGSYNEQFF. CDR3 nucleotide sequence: TGCGCCAGCAGCCCATTGGGAAGCTACAATGAGCAGTTCTTC.

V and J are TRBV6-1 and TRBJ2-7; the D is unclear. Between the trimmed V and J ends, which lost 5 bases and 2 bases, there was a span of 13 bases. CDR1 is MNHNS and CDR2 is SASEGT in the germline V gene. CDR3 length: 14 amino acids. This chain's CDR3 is CASSPGWTTYEQYF. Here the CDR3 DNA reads TGTGCCAGCAGTCCTGGGTGGACCACCTACGAGCAGTACTTC.

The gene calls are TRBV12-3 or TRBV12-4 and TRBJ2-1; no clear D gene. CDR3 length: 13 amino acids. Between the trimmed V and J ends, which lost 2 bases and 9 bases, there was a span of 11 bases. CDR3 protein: CASSLIGSGEQFF. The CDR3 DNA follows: TGTGCCAGCAGTTTAATAGGCTCAGGTGAGCAGTTCTTC.